The 13 T cell receptor beta chains reported below all come from one sample, sequenced in a study of T cell responses to AZD1222 COVID-19 vaccine. This table comes from immunoSEQ multiplex PCR, and its TCRdb copy is limited to in-frame clones, with some not included. The sample comprises about 85,000 clones, 91% of which are singletons, and around 8% rests with the top ten. The specimen was peripheral blood, collected 28 days after the second AZD1222 dose. The receptor source for this set is an adult who received the AZD1222 COVID-19 vaccine.

The chain is built from TRBV29-1 and TRBJ2-1; no clear D gene. Trimming stripped 5 bases from V and 9 bases from J, with 8 bases between. The CDR3 contains 10 residues. Germline V gives CDR1 SQVTM, CDR2 ANQGSEA. The CDR3 DNA sequence: TGCAGCGTTTACTCGGGTGAGCAGTTCTTC. It encodes CSVYSGEQFF.

This CDR3 reads CASSILASGELFF. CDR3 bases: TGTGCCAGCAGCATCCTAGCATCCGGGGAGCTGTTTTTT. This sequence joins TRBV28 and TRBJ2-2; possible D gene TRBD2, 5 bases. The V end lost 6 bases, the J end lost 6 bases, and 11 bases lay between the germline ends. The CDR3 covers 13 residues. Germline lookup yields CDR1 MDHEN and CDR2 SYDVKM.

This sequence joins TRBV30 and TRBJ1-6; 7 bases are shared with TRBD1. This CDR3 spans 16 amino acids. V shed 2 bases and J 2 bases; nucleotides not matched to a gene: 6. Germline CDR1 and CDR2: GTSNPN and SVGIG (reference sequence). The CDR3 nucleotides are TGTGCCTGGAGTCCAGGGGGGATCGCCTATAATTCACCCCTCCACTTT. It yields the protein CAWSPGGIAYNSPLHF.

The chain couples TRBV10-1 to TRBJ2-7; TRBD1 agrees at 7 bases. Germline V gene lookup returns CDR1 WNHNN and CDR2 SYGVQD (reference sequence). Germline trimming cut 7 bases from V and 1 base from J; bases unmatched to any gene: 7. There are 14 residues in the CDR3. The CDR3 nucleotides are TGCGCCAGCATTCCGACAGGGTGGTCCTACGAGCAGTACTTC. Amino acids: CASIPTGWSYEQYF.

J is TRBJ2-5 and V is TRBV4-1; 8 bases match TRBD2. This CDR3 region has 16 residues. Germline CDR1 and CDR2: MGHRA and YSYEKL. J was trimmed by 5 bases and V by 0 bases; bases with no gene match: 8. This chain's CDR3 is CASSQDQGTRDETQYF. For the CDR3, the DNA is TGCGCCAGCAGCCAAGATCAGGGGACTAGGGACGAGACCCAGTACTTC.

The rearrangement links TRBV11-2 to TRBJ2-7, with 9 bases matching TRBD1. The CDR3 is 14 residues long. Germline V gene sequence: CDR1 SGHAT, CDR2 FQNNGV. With V trimmed by 5 bases and J by 4 bases, 6 bases remained unmatched. In nucleotides, the CDR3 is TGTGCCAGCAGCCCCGGGACAGGGAGATACGAGCAGTACTTC. This gives the protein CASSPGTGRYEQYF.

The J gene is TRBJ2-7, the V gene TRBV7-9; D may be TRBD2 (6 bases). Germline-derived CDR1 and CDR2 are SEHNR and FQNEAQ (reference sequence). The CDR3 loop spans 13 amino acids. Trimming removed 4 bases from V and 4 bases from J, with 11 bases in between. This chain's CDR3 is CASSSGTLYEQYF. CDR3 nucleotide sequence: TGTGCCAGCAGCTCCGGGACTTTATACGAGCAGTACTTC.

The chain has TRBV7-3 and TRBJ2-1; possibly TRBD1 for D (6 bases). V shed 5 bases and J shed 6 bases, with 11 bases lying between them. The germline gives CDR1 SGHTA, CDR2 FQGTGA. This CDR3 region has 13 residues. The CDR3 DNA reads TGTGCCAGCAGCCCAGGACAGAGCAATGAGCAGTTCTTC. Amino acids: CASSPGQSNEQFF.

The gene calls are TRBV28 and TRBJ2-7; TRBD2 matches at 9 bases. J lost 4 bases, V lost 1 base, and 5 bases had no gene match. Germline values: CDR1 MDHEN, CDR2 SYDVKM. The CDR3 spans 15 residues. CDR3 amino acids: CASSLFAGGPYEQYF. The CDR3 DNA follows: TGTGCCAGCAGTTTATTCGCGGGAGGGCCGTACGAGCAGTACTTC.

This chain's CDR3 is CASSSSGLAGGLSYEQYF. The CDR3 DNA follows: TGTGCCAGCAGCTCCTCGGGACTAGCGGGAGGCCTCTCCTACGAGCAGTACTTC. This chain joins TRBV5-4 and TRBJ2-7, with TRBD2 identical over 15 bases. Looked up from germline, CDR1 is SGHNT and CDR2 is YYREEE (reference sequence). Trimming cost V 3 bases and J 0 bases; bases outside gene matches: 7. The CDR3 extends over 18 amino acids.

The V gene is TRBV7-9, the J gene TRBJ2-2, with D unresolved. Per the germline V gene, CDR1 is SEHNR and CDR2 is FQNEAQ (reference sequence). V was shortened by 1 base and J by 8 bases, with 11 bases between the two germline ends. The CDR3 is 14 residues long. The CDR3 DNA reads as TGTGCCAGCAGCTTAGAATCCCTTTCGGGGGAGCTGTTTTTT. This sequence encodes CASSLESLSGELFF.

J is TRBJ2-7 and V is TRBV11-2, with TRBD2 matching over 9 bases. V shed 5 bases and J 5 bases; nucleotides not matched to a gene: 7. The CDR3 runs 14 residues. Germline CDR1 and CDR2: SGHAT and FQNNGV. CDR3 nucleotides: TGTGCCAGCAGCCCTAGCGGGGAGCCCCACGAGCAGTACTTC. This translates into CASSPSGEPHEQYF. The whole variable domain, filled in from reference TRBV11-2 and TRBJ2-7, reads EAGVAQSPRYKIIEKRQSVAFWCNPISGHATLYWYQQILGQGPKLLIQFQNNGVVDDSQLPKDRFSAERLKGVDSTLKIQPAKLEDSAVYLCASSPSGEPHEQYFGPGTRLTVT.

The gene calls are TRBV14 and TRBJ2-1, with TRBD1 matching over 7 bases. Germline V CDR1 and CDR2: SGHDN, FVKESK. The J segment lost 1 base and the V segment lost 4 bases, leaving 7 bases of the junction unmatched. The CDR3 has 16 residues. CDR3 bases: TGTGCCAGCAGCCCATCCAGGGGGAAATCCTACAATGAGCAGTTCTTC. This gives the protein CASSPSRGKSYNEQFF.